One and the same sample provided the 19 T cell receptor beta chains below, sequenced in a study of response to subunit inactivated influenza vaccine. Each CDR3 protein gets one entry after TCRdb re-called the RT-PCR reads with MiXCR. The data contain 650,000 to 800,000 distinct CDR3 sequences, more than 11% of them singletons. The material was PBMCs from blood, obtained less than 15 days before vaccination. Every receptor here comes from a man aged 45-65 years who received an inactivated influenza vaccine.

This clonotype came up once. Compared with germline, one end of the junction differs, possibly owing to a read error. The chain employs TRBV20-1 and TRBJ2-5, with TRBD1 matching 7 bases. CDR3 length: 15 residues. The germline gives CDR1 DFQATT, CDR2 SNEGSKA (reference sequence). In DNA form, the CDR3 reads TGCAGTGCTGGAGATCCTCGGACAGGAGAAGAGACCCAGTACTTC. Protein sequence: CSAGDPRTGEETQYF.

As to this clonotype: A single base separates this from a much larger clone, so it may be a read error. The chain carries TRBV6-5 and TRBJ1-2, with a tentative D call TRBD1 (6 bases). Germline CDR1 reads MNHEY; CDR2 reads SVGAGI. CDR3 length: 15 amino acids. This chain's CDR3 is CASSYSINGGYVYTF. The CDR3 nucleotides are TGTGCCAGCAGTTACTCGATCAATGGGGGCTATGTCTACACCTTC.

This clonotype turned up a few times. The chain uses TRBV29-1 and TRBJ1-2, with D tentatively TRBD1 (5 bases). Germline V gene sequence: CDR1 SQVTM, CDR2 ANQGSEA. Between the trimmed V and J ends, which lost 6 bases and 5 bases, there was a span of 13 bases. CDR3 length: 12 residues. The CDR3 loop reads CSVDIGGYGYTF. The CDR3 DNA reads TGCAGCGTAGATATTGGGGGGTATGGCTACACCTTC.

At least ten counts were recorded for this clonotype. The J gene is TRBJ2-2, the V gene TRBV10-1; 9 nucleotides agree with TRBD1. Germline V lookup: CDR1 WNHNN, CDR2 SYGVQD (reference sequence). The CDR3 loop spans 14 amino acids. After removal of 4 bases from V and 4 bases from J, the junction contained 1 base not matched to a gene. The chain's CDR3 is CASSGDRVTGELFF. The CDR3 DNA sequence: TGCGCCAGCAGTGGGGACAGGGTCACCGGGGAGCTGTTTTTT.

This clonotype occurred a few times. The V call is TRBV3-1, the J call TRBJ1-2; the D gene is possibly TRBD1 (5 bases). Between the trimmed V and J ends, which lost 0 bases and 7 bases, there was a span of 9 bases. The CDR3 is made up of 13 amino acids. CDR1 and CDR2 (germline): LGHDT, YNNKEL (reference sequence). CDR3 in DNA: TGTGCCAGCAGCCAAGAGAGGGACGGTGGCTACACCTTC. Its translation: CASSQERDGGYTF.

This clonotype has ten or more counts. CDR3: CASSYSTYNEQFF. CDR3 DNA: TGTGCCAGCAGTTACTCGACCTACAATGAGCAGTTCTTC. The gene calls are TRBV6-5 and TRBJ2-1; D call uncertain. The CDR3 totals 13 residues. V was shortened by 0 bases and J by 2 bases, with 2 bases between the two germline ends. The V gene's germline CDR1 is MNHEY and CDR2 SVGAGI.

This clonotype has a handful of counts. This sequence may be a read error, since a much larger clone differs from it by one base. This chain links TRBV28 with TRBJ2-5; D unclear. The CDR3 sequence is 11 residues long. V lost 5 bases to trimming and J lost 5 bases, with 6 bases between them. Germline assignment: CDR1 MDHEN and CDR2 SYDVKM. CDR3 DNA: TGTGCCAGCAGTGTTAGGGAGACCCAGTACTTC. This gives the protein CASSVRETQYF. Using reference TRBV28 and TRBJ2-5 for the parts outside the CDR3, the full variable domain is DVKVTQSSRYLVKRTGEKVFLECVQDMDHENMFWYRQDPGLGLRLIYFSYDVKMKEKGDIPEGYSVSREKKERFSLILESASTNQTSMYLCASSVRETQYFGPGTRLLVL.

V is TRBV12-3 or TRBV12-4 and J is TRBJ1-5; TRBD1 agrees at 7 bases. Losses at the gene ends were 1 base for V and 9 bases for J; bases not matched to a gene: 6. The length of the CDR3 is 14 residues. The CDR3 DNA is TGTGCCAGCAGTTTAGGACAGGGCCTAGGGCCCCAGCATTTT. This encodes CASSLGQGLGPQHF.

This clonotype has just a few counts. CDR3: CASSSTYTDRSIEQYF. DNA for the CDR3: TGTGCCAGCAGCTCAACGTACACAGACAGATCTATCGAGCAGTACTTC. The chain links TRBV7-2 to TRBJ2-7, with a possible D match to TRBD1 (5 bases). V lost 4 bases to trimming and J lost 6 bases, with 22 bases between them. The CDR3 totals 16 residues. CDR1 is SGHTA, CDR2 FQGNSA, per germline. Variable domain in full (rest from reference TRBV7-2 and TRBJ2-7): GAGVSQSPSNKVTEKGKDVELRCDPISGHTALYWYRQSLGQGLEFLIYFQGNSAPDKSGLPSDRFSAERTGGSVSTLTIQRTQQEDSAVYLCASSSTYTDRSIEQYFGPGTRLTVT.

The chain links TRBV6-5 to TRBJ2-7, with 7 bases aligning to TRBD2. The V and J ends lost 2 bases and 0 bases, in that order; junction bases with no gene match: 10. The CDR3 loop spans 17 amino acids. CDR1 and CDR2 (germline): MNHEY, SVGAGI. CDR3 nucleotides: TGTGCCAGCAGTTACAGTTCCCAAAGCGGGATCTCCTACGAGCAGTACTTC. As protein: CASSYSSQSGISYEQYF.

This clonotype has a count of ten or more. An end of the junction does not agree with germline; a read error may underlie this. V is TRBV7-2 and J is TRBJ2-3; no firm D call. The germline V gene encodes CDR1 SGHTA and CDR2 FQGNSA. This CDR3 comprises 14 residues. The chain's CDR3 is CASSLGRSTDTQYF. Written as DNA, the CDR3 is TGCGCCAGCAGCTTGGGCAGGAGCACAGATACGCAGTATTTT.

About this clonotype itself: At one boundary the junction diverges from the germline segment, which might be a read error. J is TRBJ2-3 and V is TRBV20-1, with 11 bases fitting TRBD2. Germline loops: CDR1 DFQATT, CDR2 SNEGSKA (reference sequence). The CDR3 contains 17 residues. In nucleotides, the CDR3 is TGCTGTGCTAGAGATGTAGCCACTACTAGCGGGGGAGGTACGCAGTATTTT. This encodes CCARDVATTSGGGTQYF.

CDR3 in amino acids: CSVENSPSTDTQYF. The CDR3 region has the DNA TGCAGCGTTGAGAACAGCCCTAGCACAGATACGCAGTATTTT. The chain joins TRBV29-1 to TRBJ2-3; no reliable D call. The CDR3 totals 14 residues. With 3 bases removed from V and 0 bases from J, the gap between germline ends came to 10 bases. Germline V gene data show CDR1 as SQVTM and CDR2 as ANQGSEA.

Many counts were recorded for this clonotype. The V and J genes are TRBV6-1 and TRBJ1-5; TRBD1 aligns across 7 bases. Germline-derived CDR1 and CDR2 are MNHNS and SASEGT. The CDR3 is 16 residues long. V shed 6 bases, J shed 0 bases, and the junction held 8 bases outside the gene matches. DNA of the CDR3: TGTGCCAGCAGAAAGAGGACAGGCGATAGCAATCAGCCCCAGCATTTT. Amino acids: CASRKRTGDSNQPQHF.

This clonotype was counted between two and nine times. This CDR3 is CASSRTGGGNSPLHF. The CDR3 DNA is TGTGCCAGCAGTAGAACAGGGGGAGGCAATTCACCCCTCCACTTT. This rearrangement joins TRBV28 to TRBJ1-6; 8 bases agree with TRBD1. This CDR3 region has 15 residues. J gave up 7 bases and V 5 bases, and 7 bases lay outside the gene matches. Germline loops: CDR1 MDHEN, CDR2 SYDVKM.

This clonotype was seen a few times. This sequence joins TRBV27 and TRBJ2-1; TRBD2 matches 12 bases. The CDR3 extends over 15 amino acids. The V segment lost 7 bases and the J segment 4 bases; nucleotides outside the gene matches: 5. The germline gives CDR1 MNHEY, CDR2 SMNVEV (reference sequence). CDR3 in amino acids: CASTTTSGGYNEQFF. CDR3 nucleotides: TGTGCCAGCACTACTACTAGCGGGGGGTACAATGAGCAGTTCTTC.

At least ten counts were recorded for this clonotype. CDR3 in amino acids: CASSQVPSGSYEQYF. CDR3 DNA sequence: TGCGCCAGCAGCCAAGTCCCTTCTGGAAGCTACGAGCAGTACTTC. The chain is built from TRBV4-1 and TRBJ2-7; D remains ambiguous. The CDR3 spans 15 residues. Deletions cut 1 base from V and 3 bases from J, with 13 bases between. Germline V gives CDR1 MGHRA, CDR2 YSYEKL.

This clonotype appeared a few times. The chain recombines TRBV11-2 with TRBJ2-3; 9 bases line up with TRBD2. The CDR3 is 14 amino acids. CDR1 is SGHAT and CDR2 is FQNNGV in the germline V gene. The J segment lost 2 bases and the V segment lost 5 bases, leaving 2 bases of the junction unmatched. In DNA, the CDR3 is TGTGCCAGCAGCCTAGCGGGGACCACAGATACGCAGTATTTT. It codes for CASSLAGTTDTQYF.

This chain links TRBV24-1 with TRBJ2-1; D assignment may be TRBD1 or TRBD2 (5 bases each). V lost 1 base, J lost 8 bases, and 11 bases lay in between. Germline V gives CDR1 KGHDR, CDR2 SFDVKD. CDR3 length: 14 amino acids. CDR3 bases: TGTGCCACCAGTGATTTATGGGGGATGGATGAGCAGTTCTTC. Translating it yields CATSDLWGMDEQFF.